Shown below are 17 T cell receptor beta chains from a single sample sequenced in a study of shared clonotypes between healthy human individuals. Sequenced by immunoSEQ multiplex PCR; TCRdb stores in-frame clones only, minus some. This sample yields roughly 1,000,000 clones, of which around 78% are seen a single time; 0.55% to 0.7% belongs to the top ten. Specimen: memory CD4+ T cells from PBMCs. Subset described: CD45RA-negative fraction. The source is a man aged 18 to 29 in good health. Some clones in this sample may be carry-over from other donors' samples.

The gene calls are TRBV5-1 and TRBJ2-7; the D gene could be TRBD1 or TRBD2 (6 bases each). V was clipped by 2 bases and J by 3 bases, with 21 bases between them. The CDR3 is made up of 17 amino acids. In germline, CDR1 is SGHRS, CDR2 YFSETQ. The DNA for the CDR3 is TGCGCCAGCAGCTTTGGGGGCCCCTCGGGGGAGCTCTACGAGCAGTACTTC. Protein product: CASSFGGPSGELYEQYF.

V usage is TRBV7-9 and J usage is TRBJ2-7; TRBD1 matches 7 bases. The germline CDR1 and CDR2 sequences are SEHNR and FQNEAQ (reference sequence). CDR3 size: 15 residues. Unmatched junction bases numbered 8, after V lost 1 base and J lost 5 bases. The CDR3 protein is CASSLVGQVSNEQYF. DNA for the CDR3: TGTGCCAGCAGCTTAGTTGGACAGGTATCAAACGAGCAGTACTTC.

This chain connects TRBV2 to TRBJ2-1; 8 bases are a match to TRBD1. Trimming removed 6 bases from V and 6 bases from J; junction bases left unmatched: 10. CDR1 and CDR2 from the germline V gene are SNHLY and FYNNEI. The CDR3 runs to 15 residues. CDR3 in amino acids: CASRDREWGFNEQFF. DNA for the CDR3: TGTGCCAGCAGGGACAGGGAGTGGGGGTTCAATGAGCAGTTCTTC.

The gene calls are TRBV18 and TRBJ1-4, with 9 bases fitting TRBD1. Unmatched junction bases numbered 3, after V lost 3 bases and J lost 7 bases. Germline V gene sequence: CDR1 KGHSH, CDR2 LQKENI. The CDR3 spans 14 residues. The DNA for the CDR3 is TGTGCCAGCTCACCGGGACAGGGACTTGAAAAACTGTTTTTT. Protein: CASSPGQGLEKLFF.

V usage is TRBV9 and J usage is TRBJ1-2; D may be TRBD1 (5 bases). The V gene's germline CDR1 is SGDLS and CDR2 YYNGEE. V gave up 6 bases and J gave up 3 bases, with 12 bases separating them. This CDR3 comprises 13 residues. The CDR3 DNA reads as TGTGCCAGCACCACACGGGGGGACTATGGCTACACCTTC. As protein: CASTTRGDYGYTF. Combining the CDR3 with reference TRBV9 and TRBJ1-2 gives the whole variable domain DSGVTQTPKHLITATGQRVTLRCSPRSGDLSVYWYQQSLDQGLQFLIQYYNGEERAKGNILERFSAQQFPDLHSELNLSSLELGDSALYFCASTTRGDYGYTFGSGTRLTVV.

V and J are TRBV9 and TRBJ1-2, with D hard to call. This CDR3 is 15 amino acids long. V gave up 1 base and J gave up 6 bases, with 16 bases separating them. Germline V gives CDR1 SGDLS, CDR2 YYNGEE. The CDR3 region is CASSVYRSSTDGYTF. As DNA, the CDR3 is TGTGCCAGCAGCGTATACAGATCATCAACGGATGGCTACACCTTC.

The chain combines TRBV5-1 with TRBJ1-5; no reliable D call. This CDR3 has 15 residues. V was pared by 0 bases and J by 2 bases, with 9 bases between. Germline V gene data show CDR1 as SGHRS and CDR2 as YFSETQ. CDR3 sequence (DNA): TGCGCCAGCAGCTTGGGAGACGGGGGCAATCAGCCCCAGCATTTT. This gives the protein CASSLGDGGNQPQHF.

This clone has just one count. V usage is TRBV28 and J usage is TRBJ1-5; 9 bases align to TRBD1. V lost 7 bases, J lost 2 bases, and 6 bases stayed unmatched. This CDR3 is 15 amino acids long. Looked up from germline, CDR1 is MDHEN and CDR2 is SYDVKM. The CDR3 protein is CASTVQGAGNQPQHF. In nucleotides, the CDR3 is TGTGCCAGCACCGTACAGGGGGCAGGCAATCAGCCCCAGCATTTT. Full variable domain (remainder filled in from reference TRBV28 and TRBJ1-5): DVKVTQSSRYLVKRTGEKVFLECVQDMDHENMFWYRQDPGLGLRLIYFSYDVKMKEKGDIPEGYSVSREKKERFSLILESASTNQTSMYLCASTVQGAGNQPQHFGDGTRLSIL.

Points on this clone: A clone one base away is much larger, so this may be a read error. Other DNA sequences in the same sample also yield this CDR3. This chain joins TRBV5-6 and TRBJ1-5; 9 bases agree with TRBD1. Per the germline V gene, CDR1 is SGHDT and CDR2 is YYEEEE. J lost 2 bases, V lost 4 bases, and 1 base had no gene match. The CDR3 length is 14 residues. Written as DNA, the CDR3 is TGTGCCAGCAGCAGGACAGGGGGCAATCAGCCCCAGCATTTT. This sequence encodes CASSRTGGNQPQHF.

The rearrangement joins TRBV5-1 to TRBJ2-1, with 7 positions matching TRBD1. The CDR3 has 16 residues. With V trimmed by 0 bases and J by 4 bases, 7 bases remained unmatched. Germline-derived CDR1 and CDR2 are SGHRS and YFSETQ. For the CDR3, the DNA is TGCGCCAGCAGCTTGGGGGACAGTGGCAGATACAATGAGCAGTTCTTC. Its translation is CASSLGDSGRYNEQFF.

This sequence joins TRBV18 and TRBJ1-4; 8 positions agree with TRBD1. V gave up 0 bases and J gave up 8 bases; unmatched junction bases: 5. Looked up from germline, CDR1 is KGHSH and CDR2 is LQKENI. There are 15 residues in the CDR3. The CDR3 sequence is CASSPPAGGKEKLFF. The DNA for the CDR3 is TGTGCCAGCTCACCACCGGCAGGGGGCAAGGAAAAACTGTTTTTT. Full variable domain (outside the CDR3, taken from reference TRBV18 and TRBJ1-4): NAGVMQNPRHLVRRRGQEARLRCSPMKGHSHVYWYRQLPEEGLKFMVYLQKENIIDESGMPKERFSAEFPKEGPSILRIQQVVRGDSAAYFCASSPPAGGKEKLFFGSGTQLSVL.

This clone was recorded once. The rearrangement uses TRBV7-2 and TRBJ1-2, with a tentative D call TRBD1 (6 bases). V was pared by 5 bases and J by 6 bases, with 13 bases between. The CDR3 is made up of 13 amino acids. Per the germline V gene, CDR1 is SGHTA and CDR2 is FQGNSA. The CDR3 DNA is TGTGCCAGCAGCCGCACTAGGGGGGATGGCTACACCTTC. Translating it yields CASSRTRGDGYTF.

Worth noting for this clone: This sequence may be a read error, since a much larger clone differs from it by one base. This CDR3 is also generated by other DNA sequences in the sample. The CDR3 spells CASSLTATNEKLFF. The CDR3 coding sequence is TGCGCCAGCAGCTTGACGGCAACTAATGAAAAACTGTTTTTT. The chain combines TRBV5-1 with TRBJ1-4; D is uncertain. With 1 base removed from V and 0 bases from J, the gap between germline ends came to 4 bases. The CDR3 runs 14 residues. Germline CDR1 and CDR2: SGHRS and YFSETQ.

The chain couples TRBV10-3 to TRBJ2-2, with 7 bases matching TRBD1. There are 14 residues in the CDR3. Losses at the gene ends were 11 bases for V and 2 bases for J; bases not matched to a gene: 8. The V gene's germline CDR1 is ENHRY and CDR2 SYGVKD. The CDR3 sequence: CASRRTGNTGELFF. In nucleotides, the CDR3 is TGTGCCTCCCGGAGGACAGGAAACACCGGGGAGCTGTTTTTT.

This chain joins TRBV2 and TRBJ2-2; possibly TRBD2 for D (5 bases). V lost 1 base and J 5 bases, leaving 14 bases between the germline ends. The germline gives CDR1 SNHLY, CDR2 FYNNEI. The CDR3 is 16 amino acids. CDR3 nucleotide sequence: TGTGCCAGCAGTGAAGTAGGGCCAAGAGGGACCGGGGAGCTGTTTTTT. It yields the protein CASSEVGPRGTGELFF.

The chain links TRBV19 to TRBJ2-1, with TRBD2 as a possible D gene (6 bases). Germline V gene lookup returns CDR1 LNHDA and CDR2 SQIVND (reference sequence). The CDR3 contains 15 residues. The ends were cut back, 10 bases at V and 7 bases at J, with 23 bases in the middle. DNA for the CDR3: TGTGCCACAACCCTGGAGGGTGCCTATTGGAATGAGCAGTTCTTC. Its protein is CATTLEGAYWNEQFF.

In regard to this clone: This may arise from a read error, as a much more abundant clone is one base away. CDR3 in amino acids: CASSEPRANYLYTTNERLFF. CDR3 nucleotides: TGCGCCAGCAGTGAGCCCCGGGCCAACTACCTTTATACAACTAATGAAAGACTGTTTTTT. This chain links TRBV10-2 with TRBJ1-4; D gene unclear. Germline CDR1 and CDR2: WSHSY and SAAADI. This CDR3 comprises 20 residues.